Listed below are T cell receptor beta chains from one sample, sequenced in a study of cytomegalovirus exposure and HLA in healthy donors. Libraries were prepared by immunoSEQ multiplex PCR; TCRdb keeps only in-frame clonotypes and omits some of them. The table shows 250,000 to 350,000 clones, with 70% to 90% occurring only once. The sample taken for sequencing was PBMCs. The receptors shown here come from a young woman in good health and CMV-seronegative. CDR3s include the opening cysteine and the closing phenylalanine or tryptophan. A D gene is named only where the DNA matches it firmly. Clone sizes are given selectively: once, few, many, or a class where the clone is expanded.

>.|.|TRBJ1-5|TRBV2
TGTGCCACCTCCTATGAGGGACTCACAGGTCAGCCCCAGCATTTT
CATSYEGLTGQPQHF
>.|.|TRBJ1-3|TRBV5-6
TGTGCCAGCAGCCCCGACGGGAACTCTGGAAACACCATATATTTT
CASSPDGNSGNTIYF
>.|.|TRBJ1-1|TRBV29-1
TGCAGCGTTGCGAGGGAACAAGCTTTCTTT
CSVAREQAFF
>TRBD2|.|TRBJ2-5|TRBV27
TGTGCCAGCAGACAGTTACTAGCGGGAGTGGGGAAGAGAGAGACCCAGTACTTC
CASRQLLAGVGKRETQYF
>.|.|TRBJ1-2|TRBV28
TGTGCCAGCAGTGACATCTTTGGCTACACCTTC
CASSDIFGYTF
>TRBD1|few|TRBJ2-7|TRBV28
TGTGCCAGCAGTTCTGGGACAGGACCGCAGTACTTC
CASSSGTGPQYF
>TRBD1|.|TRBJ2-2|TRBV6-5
TGTGCCAGCAGCCGACAGGGGGGGGGCACCGGGGAGCTGTTTTTT
CASSRQGGGTGELFF
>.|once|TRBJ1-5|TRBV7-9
TGTGCCAGCAGCTCCCACCTGCCTGACCGACTATACAAGAATCAGCCCCAGCATTTT
CASSSHLPDRLYKNQPQHF
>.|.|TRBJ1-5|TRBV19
TGTGCCAGTAGTCGTACAGGGCCCTATCAGCCCCAGCATTTT
CASSRTGPYQPQHF
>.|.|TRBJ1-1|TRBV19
TGTGCCAGTAGTATATCCTTGGGGCAGGGCTGGAACACTGAAGCTTTCTTT
CASSISLGQGWNTEAFF